Listed here are 15 T cell receptor beta chains from one sample, sequenced in a study of blood T cell repertoires in COVID-19. The protocol was immunoSEQ multiplex PCR, while the TCRdb copy is restricted to in-frame clones and leaves out a portion. This table has under 200,000 clones, about 80% appearing once. The specimen sequenced was peripheral blood. The origin of the receptors is a human donor with acute or convalescent COVID-19. The donor label of this sample is uncertain.

The chain links TRBV19 to TRBJ2-3; TRBD2 aligns across 9 bases. Germline CDR1 is LNHDA and CDR2 is SQIVND (reference sequence). CDR3 length equals 16 residues. J gave up 1 base and V 3 bases, and 5 bases lay outside the gene matches. Here the CDR3 DNA reads TGTGCCAGTAGTATCCGAGCGGGAGGTCGCACAGATACGCAGTATTTT. This sequence encodes CASSIRAGGRTDTQYF.

The chain has TRBV19 and TRBJ2-7; no reliable D call. V was pared by 5 bases and J by 1 base, with 12 bases between. The length of the CDR3 is 14 residues. Germline CDR1 is LNHDA and CDR2 is SQIVND (reference sequence). CDR3 nucleotide sequence: TGTGCCAGTAGTCCCGAAGGAGATTCCTACGAGCAGTACTTC. It specifies CASSPEGDSYEQYF. Together with reference TRBV19 and TRBJ2-7, the CDR3 gives the full variable domain: DGGITQSPKYLFRKEGQNVTLSCEQNLNHDAMYWYRQDPGQGLRLIYYSQIVNDFQKGDIAEGYSVSREKKESFPLTVTSAQKNPTAFYLCASSPEGDSYEQYFGPGTRLTVT.

In this sample, this clone turned up a few times. V and J are TRBV27 and TRBJ2-7, with TRBD1 as a possible D gene (6 bases). Trimming stripped 5 bases from V and 5 bases from J, with 10 bases between. The CDR3 loop spans 12 amino acids. Germline V gives CDR1 MNHEY, CDR2 SMNVEV (reference sequence). CDR3: CASSRWGHEQYF. The CDR3 nucleotides are TGTGCCAGCAGTCGCTGGGGGCACGAGCAGTACTTC.

This chain links TRBV6-5 with TRBJ1-1; a possible D gene is TRBD1 (5 bases). V lost 0 bases, J lost 5 bases, and 13 bases lay in between. The CDR3 is 15 residues long. Germline CDR1 is MNHEY and CDR2 is SVGAGI. The CDR3 region has the DNA TGTGCCAGCAGTTACTCGACCCAGGGTTTAACTGAAGCTTTCTTT. Its translation is CASSYSTQGLTEAFF.

This chain uses TRBV30 with TRBJ1-2, with 7 nucleotides matching TRBD1. The CDR3 has 12 residues. V trimming: 0 bases; J trimming: 6 bases; junction bases outside the gene matches: 1. Germline CDR1 and CDR2: GTSNPN and SVGIG (reference sequence). CDR3 bases: TGTGCCTGGAGTGTAGGACAGGATGGCTACACCTTC. Protein sequence: CAWSVGQDGYTF.

The chain joins TRBV19 to TRBJ1-2; 9 nucleotides match TRBD1. V trimming: 0 bases; J trimming: 6 bases; junction bases outside the gene matches: 8. Germline CDR1 reads LNHDA; CDR2 reads SQIVND (reference sequence). This CDR3 is 16 amino acids long. The CDR3 reads CASSIDYWTGVDGYTF. CDR3 DNA: TGTGCCAGTAGTATAGATTATTGGACAGGGGTGGATGGCTACACCTTC. Filled out from reference TRBV19 and TRBJ1-2, the complete variable domain reads DGGITQSPKYLFRKEGQNVTLSCEQNLNHDAMYWYRQDPGQGLRLIYYSQIVNDFQKGDIAEGYSVSREKKESFPLTVTSAQKNPTAFYLCASSIDYWTGVDGYTFGSGTRLTVV.

The rearrangement uses TRBV5-1 and TRBJ2-6; D possibly corresponds to TRBD1 (6 bases). Looked up from germline, CDR1 is SGHRS and CDR2 is YFSETQ. The CDR3 has 19 amino acids. The V gene lost 4 bases and the J gene lost 0 bases, with 20 bases spanning the gap. The CDR3 spells CASSPTSGTPLSGANVLTF. CDR3 bases: TGCGCCAGCAGCCCTACCTCAGGGACACCCCTCTCTGGGGCCAACGTCCTGACTTTC.

V is TRBV29-1 and J is TRBJ1-3; D is unclear. V was cut by 1 base and J by 4 bases, with 8 bases left in between. The CDR3 length is 13 residues. CDR1 SQVTM and CDR2 ANQGSEA come from the germline V gene. The CDR3 protein is CSVEVGVGNTIYF. The DNA of the CDR3 is TGCAGCGTTGAAGTGGGAGTCGGAAACACCATATATTTT.

This clone has just a few counts. The genes are TRBV19 and TRBJ2-5; 11 positions agree with TRBD2. The CDR3 loop spans 17 amino acids. V lost 3 bases, J lost 5 bases, and 11 bases stayed unmatched. Germline V CDR1 and CDR2: LNHDA, SQIVND (reference sequence). CDR3 coding DNA: TGTGCCAGTAGTATGTGGGGACTAGCGGTACAGGCGGAGACCCAGTACTTC. Residues: CASSMWGLAVQAETQYF.

This clone was counted only a few times. The V gene is TRBV11-2, the J gene TRBJ1-1; D not certain. Trimming took 0 bases from V and 9 from J, leaving 14 bases between them. CDR1 is SGHAT, CDR2 FQNNGV, per germline. The CDR3 is 14 residues long. The CDR3 sequence is CASSLEGVGAQAFF. Written as DNA, the CDR3 is TGTGCCAGCAGCTTAGAGGGTGTGGGAGCTCAAGCTTTCTTT.

The rearrangement links TRBV5-5 to TRBJ1-1; D remains unclear. The germline CDR1 and CDR2 sequences are SGHKS and YYEKEE (reference sequence). Trimming shortened V by 2 bases and J by 8 bases, and 10 bases separated the two germline ends. CDR3 length equals 12 residues. The chain's CDR3 is CASSFFTEEAFF. CDR3 coding DNA: TGTGCCAGCAGCTTTTTTACGGAGGAAGCTTTCTTT.

The chain links TRBV7-8 to TRBJ1-1; D is undetermined. This CDR3 contains 13 residues. V was trimmed by 5 bases and J by 1 base, leaving 8 bases between them. The germline V gene encodes CDR1 SGHVS and CDR2 FQNEAQ. The CDR3 region is CASSLTPNTEAFF. CDR3 nucleotides: TGTGCCAGCAGCCTGACACCGAACACTGAAGCTTTCTTT.

The chain combines TRBV7-2 with TRBJ2-7, with TRBD2 matching 8 bases. Germline V lookup: CDR1 SGHTA, CDR2 FQGNSA. Trimming removed 1 base from V and 5 bases from J; junction bases left unmatched: 7. The CDR3 has 15 amino acids. The CDR3 nucleotides are TGTGCCAGCAGCTTAGGGGGACTAGTTGAGCACGAGCAGTACTTC. Its protein is CASSLGGLVEHEQYF. Full variable domain (rest looked up from reference TRBV7-2 and TRBJ2-7): GAGVSQSPSNKVTEKGKDVELRCDPISGHTALYWYRQSLGQGLEFLIYFQGNSAPDKSGLPSDRFSAERTGGSVSTLTIQRTQQEDSAVYLCASSLGGLVEHEQYFGPGTRLTVT.

Here the CDR3 reads CASSFGSRGLNYGYTF. CDR3 DNA sequence: TGTGCCAGCAGTTTCGGAAGCAGGGGGCTTAACTATGGCTACACCTTC. This chain joins TRBV28 and TRBJ1-2, with TRBD1 matching over 8 bases. V lost 3 bases and J lost 1; bases outside the gene matches: 7. Germline loops: CDR1 MDHEN, CDR2 SYDVKM. This CDR3 comprises 16 residues.

The chain carries TRBV27 and TRBJ2-3, with 8 bases fitting TRBD1. V was clipped by 6 bases and J by 3 bases; unmatched bases: 11. CDR1 is MNHEY and CDR2 is SMNVEV in the germline V gene (reference sequence). The CDR3 spans 16 residues. This chain's CDR3 is CASSPAGGQGTDTQYF. CDR3 nucleotides: TGTGCCAGCAGCCCCGCCGGAGGACAGGGAACAGATACGCAGTATTTT.